The 3 T cell receptor beta chains below all came from one sample that was sequenced in a study of T-cell reconstitution after alpha-beta-depleted transplantation in children. The TCRbeta library was prepared with unique molecular identifiers. In TCRdb, the PCR reads were re-called with MiXCR into one record per CDR3 protein. The sample has approximately 300,000 distinct CDR3 sequences, 11% seen once; the top ten hold 20% to 30%. This sample comprised peripheral blood, obtained 180 days after TCRalphabeta/CD19-depleted stem cell transplant. The receptors come from a male patient between 2 and 9 years old who had a stem cell transplant for chronic granulomatous disease, so the T cells may come from the graft donor.

This clonotype was seen a handful of times. The V and J genes are TRBV5-5 and TRBJ2-3, with 16 bases matching TRBD2. J lost 5 bases, V lost 4 bases, and 4 bases had no gene match. The CDR3 runs to 16 residues. Germline V gene sequence: CDR1 SGHKS, CDR2 YYEKEE (reference sequence). The CDR3: CASSRGLAGGRDTQYF. As DNA, the CDR3 is TGTGCCAGCAGCAGGGGACTAGCGGGAGGGAGAGATACGCAGTATTTT.

The CDR3 here is CASSRGGAHRGNEQFF. CDR3 in DNA: TGTGCCAGCAGCCGGGGTGGCGCCCACCGGGGGAATGAGCAGTTCTTC. The rearrangement uses TRBV7-6 and TRBJ2-1, with TRBD2 as a possible D gene (6 bases). The V end lost 5 bases, the J end lost 7 bases, and 21 bases lay between the germline ends. Germline CDR1 reads SGHVS; CDR2 reads FNYEAQ. CDR3 size: 16 residues.

This clonotype appeared many times. The chain carries TRBV10-3 and TRBJ1-5; D remains unclear. This CDR3 has 14 residues. Trimming removed 4 bases from V and 4 bases from J, with 11 bases in between. Germline V gene sequence: CDR1 ENHRY, CDR2 SYGVKD. The CDR3 nucleotides read TGTGCCATCAGTGTCGGGTTACAGAATCAGCCCCAGCATTTT. Its translation is CAISVGLQNQPQHF.